Below are 28 T cell receptor beta chains sequenced from a single sample in a study of CD8 T cells in ankylosing spondylitis. The study, taken as a whole, reports: Within ankylosing spondylitis blood, a TCR beta motif made up of several highly homologous variants appeared to be characteristic.

TCRdb re-called the 5' RACE reads through MiXCR, storing one row per CDR3 protein. This sample carries 670,000 or so distinct CDR3 sequences, under 20% of them seen once, and the ten largest clones take about a fifth. No antigen is known for these receptors. Sequencing was performed on blood, either unsorted or a sorted T cell fraction (not recorded which). These receptors originate from a male donor with ankylosing spondylitis.

This clonotype showed up just a few times. For the CDR3, the DNA is TGTGCCAGCAGTTTTTCGGACAGGCCAGAGACCCAGTACTTC. Translated, it gives CASSFSDRPETQYF. V is TRBV12-3 or TRBV12-4 and J is TRBJ2-5; 7 bases agree with TRBD1. CDR3 length: 14 amino acids. Trimming cost V 3 bases and J 4 bases; bases outside gene matches: 5.

A few counts support this clonotype. This chain joins TRBV7-9 and TRBJ2-7, with D possibly TRBD2 on 6 matching bases. V was cut by 5 bases and J by 4 bases, with 21 bases left in between. There are 16 residues in the CDR3. The germline CDR1 and CDR2 sequences are SEHNR and FQNEAQ (reference sequence). The CDR3 nucleotides are TGTGCCAGCAGCCCGCCGGGACTCCAGAGACCATACGAGCAGTACTTC. This gives the protein CASSPPGLQRPYEQYF.

This clonotype was found a few times. The genes are TRBV11-2 and TRBJ2-4, with TRBD1 identical over 8 bases. The CDR3 runs to 17 residues. The germline CDR1 and CDR2 sequences are SGHAT and FQNNGV. Trimming removed 2 bases from V and 3 bases from J; junction bases left unmatched: 9. CDR3 sequence: CASSLNPTGVDKNIQYF. The CDR3 DNA is TGTGCCAGCAGCTTAAACCCGACAGGGGTGGACAAAAACATTCAGTACTTC.

The chain has TRBV12-3 or TRBV12-4 and TRBJ2-7; D assignment may be TRBD1 or TRBD2 (7 bases each). V dropped 2 bases and J dropped 0 bases, with 20 bases sitting between them. This CDR3 is built from 18 residues. CDR3: CASSLIRGGDTYSYEQYF. The CDR3 DNA follows: TGTGCCAGCAGTTTAATCAGGGGGGGGGACACTTACTCCTACGAGCAGTACTTC.

CDR3 bases: TGCGCCAGCAGCCAAGAGCGGGGGGGGCTTGAGACCCAGTACTTC. This translates into CASSQERGGLETQYF. The chain has TRBV4-1 and TRBJ2-5, with 9 bases that match TRBD2. CDR1 and CDR2 from the germline V gene are MGHRA and YSYEKL. The CDR3 sequence is 15 residues long. Germline trimming cut 0 bases from V and 5 bases from J; bases unmatched to any gene: 4.

This clonotype came up a few times. This chain connects TRBV20-1 to TRBJ2-1, with TRBD2 matching 10 bases. The CDR3 is 18 residues long. CDR1 and CDR2 from the germline V gene are DFQATT and SNEGSKA (reference sequence). Trimming at V came to 3 bases and at J to 4 bases, leaving 15 bases not matched to a gene. For the CDR3, the DNA is TGCAGTGCTAGCCCTAGCGGGAGCCTGGGGGGGGGATACAATGAGCAGTTCTTC. Translating it yields CSASPSGSLGGGYNEQFF.

The chain recombines TRBV24-1 with TRBJ1-4; possible D gene TRBD1, 6 bases. Trimming took 5 bases from V and 5 from J, leaving 14 bases between them. The germline V gene has CDR1 KGHDR and CDR2 SFDVKD. This CDR3 has 15 amino acids. CDR3 nucleotide sequence: TGTGCCACCAGTGTAACAGGGCGCAAGAATGAAAAACTGTTTTTT. Translation gives CATSVTGRKNEKLFF.

A few counts support this clonotype. The chain recombines TRBV18 with TRBJ2-5; D is uncertain. The germline gives CDR1 KGHSH, CDR2 LQKENI. The ends were cut back, 0 bases at V and 3 bases at J, with 8 bases in the middle. The CDR3 extends over 14 amino acids. Written as DNA, the CDR3 is TGTGCCAGCTCACCACCGCTGGCGGAAGAGACCCAGTACTTC. Its protein product is CASSPPLAEETQYF.

The V and J genes are TRBV7-8 and TRBJ1-5; D is possibly TRBD1 (6 bases). This CDR3 is built from 16 residues. CDR1 and CDR2 from the germline V gene are SGHVS and FQNEAQ. Deletions cut 5 bases from V and 1 base from J, with 15 bases between. CDR3 amino acids: CASSIQTGSSNQPQHF. The DNA for the CDR3 is TGTGCCAGCAGCATCCAAACAGGGTCCAGCAATCAGCCCCAGCATTTT.

This clonotype has more than one count but fewer than ten. This rearrangement joins TRBV7-3 to TRBJ1-2; TRBD1 aligns across 10 bases. CDR1 is SGHTA and CDR2 is FQGTGA in the germline V gene. The CDR3 has 14 amino acids. The ends lost 5 bases at V and 8 bases at J; junction bases unmatched: 8. The CDR3 DNA is TGTGCCAGCAGCCCCCGGGACAGGGGACTCGGCTACACCTTC. It codes for CASSPRDRGLGYTF. The full variable domain, rest sourced from reference TRBV7-3 and TRBJ1-2, is GAGVSQTPSNKVTEKGKYVELRCDPISGHTALYWYRQSLGQGPEFLIYFQGTGAADDSGLPNDRFFAVRPEGSVSTLKIQRTERGDSAVYLCASSPRDRGLGYTFGSGTRLTVV.

This chain connects TRBV29-1 to TRBJ2-7; tentatively, D is TRBD1 (6 bases). V was cut by 6 bases and J by 6 bases, with 12 bases left in between. There are 11 residues in the CDR3. The germline CDR1 and CDR2 sequences are SQVTM and ANQGSEA. In nucleotides, the CDR3 is TGCAGCGTGGACAGATTAGGCGAGCAGTACTTC. Protein product: CSVDRLGEQYF.

This clonotype was recorded many times. V gene TRBV20-1 combines with J gene TRBJ2-2; the D is unclear. The germline gives CDR1 DFQATT, CDR2 SNEGSKA (reference sequence). Trimming stripped 1 base from V and 3 bases from J, with 6 bases between. There are 13 residues in the CDR3. The CDR3 region has the DNA TGCAGTGCTAGAGTTCTCGACACCGGGGAGCTGTTTTTT. Protein: CSARVLDTGELFF.

This rearrangement joins TRBV12-3 or TRBV12-4 to TRBJ2-3, with 8 bases fitting TRBD2. The CDR3 sequence is 15 residues long. The ends lost 2 bases at V and 6 bases at J; junction bases unmatched: 7. The CDR3 DNA reads as TGTGCCAGCAGTTTATTGGGACTAGAAAGTGATACGCAGTATTTT. Its translation is CASSLLGLESDTQYF.

The J gene is TRBJ2-7, the V gene TRBV27; D unclear. This CDR3 contains 13 residues. Germline V CDR1 and CDR2: MNHEY, SMNVEV (reference sequence). V was shortened by 0 bases and J by 3 bases, with 6 bases between the two germline ends. In DNA form, the CDR3 reads TGTGCCAGCAGTTTATCGGCCAACTACGAGCAGTACTTC. Protein product: CASSLSANYEQYF.

The V call is TRBV20-1, the J call TRBJ2-1; maybe TRBD1 (5 bases). With 3 bases removed from V and 5 bases from J, the gap between germline ends came to 20 bases. Germline assignment: CDR1 DFQATT and CDR2 SNEGSKA (reference sequence). The CDR3 runs 16 residues. Written as DNA, the CDR3 is TGCAGTGCTAGGTTGGCACAGGCTCAGTCCCACAATGAGCAGTTCTTC. It translates to CSARLAQAQSHNEQFF.

The chain links TRBV7-3 to TRBJ2-3, with TRBD1 identical over 7 bases. Germline values: CDR1 SGHTA, CDR2 FQGTGA. The CDR3 is 18 residues long. The ends lost 4 bases at V and 4 bases at J; junction bases unmatched: 17. CDR3 bases: TGTGCCAGCAGCTCAGGAACCACAGGGGCGATGGGGGCAGATACGCAGTATTTT. Its translation is CASSSGTTGAMGADTQYF.

The chain joins TRBV4-1 to TRBJ2-4; D not resolved. CDR3 length: 17 amino acids. V was cut by 1 base and J by 0 bases, with 13 bases left in between. Germline CDR1 is MGHRA and CDR2 is YSYEKL. CDR3 region: CASSQGVGVLAKNIQYF. As DNA, the CDR3 is TGCGCCAGCAGCCAAGGAGTAGGCGTCTTAGCCAAAAACATTCAGTACTTC.

The J gene is TRBJ2-7, the V gene TRBV28; D call uncertain. The V gene's germline CDR1 is MDHEN and CDR2 SYDVKM. Trimming cost V 3 bases and J 7 bases, with 7 bases left between them. The CDR3 totals 11 residues. CDR3 nucleotide sequence: TGTGCCAGCAGTTTTAAGTCAGAGCAGTACTTC. Translation: CASSFKSEQYF.

Turning to this clonotype: One end of the junction varies from germline; a read error may be responsible. The chain links TRBV7-7 to TRBJ2-5; TRBD1 aligns across 7 bases. Germline V gene lookup returns CDR1 SSHAT and CDR2 FNYEAQ (reference sequence). There are 14 residues in the CDR3. CDR3 DNA sequence: TGTGCTAGCAGTCCAGGGACAGCCCCAGAGACCCAGTACTTC. It specifies CASSPGTAPETQYF.

This clonotype was picked up a small number of times. The chain links TRBV4-1 to TRBJ2-6; D remains ambiguous. The V gene's germline CDR1 is MGHRA and CDR2 YSYEKL. The CDR3 contains 18 residues. V lost 0 bases and J 0 bases, leaving 12 bases between the germline ends. CDR3 residues: CASSQESSHSSGANVLTF. CDR3 nucleotides: TGCGCCAGCAGCCAAGAAAGTAGTCACTCCTCTGGGGCCAACGTCCTGACTTTC.

The rearrangement links TRBV20-1 to TRBJ2-5; D perhaps matches TRBD2 (5 bases). CDR1 and CDR2 (germline): DFQATT, SNEGSKA (reference sequence). V dropped 3 bases and J dropped 2 bases, with 10 bases sitting between them. The CDR3 contains 13 residues. Here the CDR3 DNA reads TGCAGTGCTAGGAGCGGAACACAAGAGACCCAGTACTTC. It encodes CSARSGTQETQYF.

This clonotype was found many times. The chain employs TRBV12-3 or TRBV12-4 and TRBJ2-5; 7 bases match TRBD1. This CDR3 spans 16 amino acids. V lost 3 bases to trimming and J lost 2 bases; unmatched junction nucleotides: 9. The CDR3 loop is CASSFGTKQGQETQYF. DNA for the CDR3: TGTGCCAGCAGTTTTGGGACCAAACAGGGGCAAGAGACCCAGTACTTC.

The chain links TRBV7-2 to TRBJ2-1; D unclear. Trimming pared 2 bases from V and 7 bases from J, leaving 6 bases between. Germline CDR1 and CDR2: SGHTA and FQGNSA. The CDR3 is made up of 12 amino acids. The CDR3 DNA is TGTGCCAGCAGCTTATATATGAATGAGCAGTTCTTC. Its protein product is CASSLYMNEQFF. The full variable domain, completed using reference TRBV7-2 and TRBJ2-1, is GAGVSQSPSNKVTEKGKDVELRCDPISGHTALYWYRQSLGQGLEFLIYFQGNSAPDKSGLPSDRFSAERTGGSVSTLTIQRTQQEDSAVYLCASSLYMNEQFFGPGTRLTVL.

The chain is built from TRBV18 and TRBJ1-6; D is uncertain. The germline gives CDR1 KGHSH, CDR2 LQKENI. CDR3 length equals 15 residues. Trimming pared 2 bases from V and 5 bases from J, leaving 10 bases between. CDR3 loop: CASSPEGLDNSPLHF. The CDR3 DNA follows: TGTGCCAGCTCACCAGAGGGCCTCGATAATTCACCCCTCCACTTT.

The chain uses TRBV29-1 and TRBJ2-3, with 15 nucleotides matching TRBD2. J gave up 8 bases and V 6 bases, and 9 bases lay outside the gene matches. This CDR3 spans 15 amino acids. In germline, CDR1 is SQVTM, CDR2 ANQGSEA. DNA for the CDR3: TGCAGCGTCCCCCTCCGGACTAGCGGGGGGGGTACGCAGTATTTT. This codes for CSVPLRTSGGGTQYF.

CDR3 amino acids: CASSEAGGQGYLQYF. The CDR3 DNA reads TGTGCCAGCAGCGAAGCGGGGGGACAGGGTTATCTGCAGTACTTC. The V call is TRBV7-3, the J call TRBJ2-7; D may be TRBD1 or TRBD2 (9 bases each). Per the germline V gene, CDR1 is SGHTA and CDR2 is FQGTGA. This CDR3 is built from 15 residues. The V gene lost 5 bases and the J gene lost 9 bases, with 23 bases spanning the gap.

This clonotype was counted a few times. CDR3 bases: TGTGCCAGCAGCTTGGGTTGGGGCATGGATTCACCCCTCCACTTT. Translation: CASSLGWGMDSPLHF. This rearrangement joins TRBV5-6 to TRBJ1-6; tentative D call: TRBD1 (5 bases). The CDR3 has 15 residues. Looked up from germline, CDR1 is SGHDT and CDR2 is YYEEEE. With 0 bases removed from V and 8 bases from J, the gap between germline ends came to 12 bases.

The sample holds a few counts of this clonotype. For the CDR3, the DNA is TGCGCCAGCAGCCCACTCTCAGATACGCAGTATTTT. Translated, it gives CASSPLSDTQYF. J is TRBJ2-3 and V is TRBV5-1; D ambiguous. With 4 bases removed from V and 4 bases from J, the gap between germline ends came to 7 bases. The CDR3 is 12 amino acids. Germline V gene data show CDR1 as SGHRS and CDR2 as YFSETQ.